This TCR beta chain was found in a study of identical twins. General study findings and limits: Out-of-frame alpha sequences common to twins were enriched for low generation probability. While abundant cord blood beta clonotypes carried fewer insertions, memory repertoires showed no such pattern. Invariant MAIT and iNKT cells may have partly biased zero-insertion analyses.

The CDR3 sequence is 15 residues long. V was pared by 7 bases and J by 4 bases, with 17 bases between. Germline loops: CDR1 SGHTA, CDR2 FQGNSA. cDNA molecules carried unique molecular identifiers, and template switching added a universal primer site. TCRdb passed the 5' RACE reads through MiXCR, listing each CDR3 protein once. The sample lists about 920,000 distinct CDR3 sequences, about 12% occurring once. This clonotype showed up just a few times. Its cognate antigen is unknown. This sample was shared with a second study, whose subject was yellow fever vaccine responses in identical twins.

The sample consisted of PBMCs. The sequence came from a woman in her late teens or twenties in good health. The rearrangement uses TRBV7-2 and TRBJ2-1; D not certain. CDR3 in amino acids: CASNPLVTGYNEQFF. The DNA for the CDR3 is TGTGCCAGCAACCCCCTCGTTACCGGGTACAATGAGCAGTTCTTC.